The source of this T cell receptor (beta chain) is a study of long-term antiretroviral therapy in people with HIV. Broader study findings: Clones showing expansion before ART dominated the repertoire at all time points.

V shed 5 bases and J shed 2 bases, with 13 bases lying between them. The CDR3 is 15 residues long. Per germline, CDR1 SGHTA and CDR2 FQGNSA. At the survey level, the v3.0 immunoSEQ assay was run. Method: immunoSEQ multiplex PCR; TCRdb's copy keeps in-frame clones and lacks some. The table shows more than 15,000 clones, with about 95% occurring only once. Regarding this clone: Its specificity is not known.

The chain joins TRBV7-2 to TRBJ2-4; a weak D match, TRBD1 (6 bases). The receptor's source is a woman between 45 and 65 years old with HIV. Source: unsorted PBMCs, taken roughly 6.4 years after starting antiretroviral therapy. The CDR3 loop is CASSRDTGTKNIQYF. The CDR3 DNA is TGTGCCAGCAGCCGGGACACCGGAACCAAAAACATTCAGTACTTC.